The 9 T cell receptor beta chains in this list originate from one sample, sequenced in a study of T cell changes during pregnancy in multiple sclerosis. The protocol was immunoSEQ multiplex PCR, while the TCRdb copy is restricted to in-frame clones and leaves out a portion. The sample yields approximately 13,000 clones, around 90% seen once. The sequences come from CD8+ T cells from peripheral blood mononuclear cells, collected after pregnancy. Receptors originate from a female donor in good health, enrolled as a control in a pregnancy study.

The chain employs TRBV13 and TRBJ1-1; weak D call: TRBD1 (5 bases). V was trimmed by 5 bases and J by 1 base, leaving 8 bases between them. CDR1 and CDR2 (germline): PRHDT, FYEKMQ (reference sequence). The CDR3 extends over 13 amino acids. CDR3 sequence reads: CASSDDRNTEAFF. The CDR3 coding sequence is TGTGCCAGCAGCGACGACAGGAACACTGAAGCTTTCTTT.

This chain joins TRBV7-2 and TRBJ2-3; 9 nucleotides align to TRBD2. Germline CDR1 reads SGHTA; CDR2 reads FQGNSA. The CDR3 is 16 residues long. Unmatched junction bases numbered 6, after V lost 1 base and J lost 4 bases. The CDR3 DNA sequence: TGTGCCAGCAGCTTAGGGACTAGCGTCTTCCCAGATACGCAGTATTTT. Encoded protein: CASSLGTSVFPDTQYF.

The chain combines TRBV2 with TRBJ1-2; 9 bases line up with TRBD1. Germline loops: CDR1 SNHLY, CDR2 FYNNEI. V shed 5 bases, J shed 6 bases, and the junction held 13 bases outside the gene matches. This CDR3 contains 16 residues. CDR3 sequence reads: CASSPFPGTGPDGYTF. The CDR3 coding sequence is TGTGCCAGCAGTCCGTTTCCCGGGACAGGGCCCGATGGCTACACCTTC.

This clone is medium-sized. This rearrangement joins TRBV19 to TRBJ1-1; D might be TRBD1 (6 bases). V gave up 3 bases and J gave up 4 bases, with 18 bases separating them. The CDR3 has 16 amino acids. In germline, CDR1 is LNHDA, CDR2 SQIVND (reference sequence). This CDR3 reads CASSMGASWVLTEAFF. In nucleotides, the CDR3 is TGTGCCAGTAGTATGGGGGCCAGTTGGGTTCTCACTGAAGCTTTCTTT.

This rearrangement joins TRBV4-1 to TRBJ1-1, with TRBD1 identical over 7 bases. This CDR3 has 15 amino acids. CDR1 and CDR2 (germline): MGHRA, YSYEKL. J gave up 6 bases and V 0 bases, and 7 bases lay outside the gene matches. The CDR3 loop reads CASSQDLTGIPEAFF. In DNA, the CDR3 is TGCGCCAGCAGCCAAGATCTGACAGGGATCCCTGAAGCTTTCTTT.

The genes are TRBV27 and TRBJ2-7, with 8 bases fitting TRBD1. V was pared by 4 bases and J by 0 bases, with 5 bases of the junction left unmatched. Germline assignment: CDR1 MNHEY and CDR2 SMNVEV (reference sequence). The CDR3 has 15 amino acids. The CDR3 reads CASSSRTGPSYEQYF. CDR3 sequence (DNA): TGTGCCAGCAGTTCACGGACAGGGCCCTCCTACGAGCAGTACTTC.

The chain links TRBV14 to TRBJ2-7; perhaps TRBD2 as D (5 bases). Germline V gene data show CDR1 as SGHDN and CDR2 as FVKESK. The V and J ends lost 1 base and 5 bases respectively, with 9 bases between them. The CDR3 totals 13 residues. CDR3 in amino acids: CASSQGWGDEQYF. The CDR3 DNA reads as TGTGCCAGCAGCCAAGGATGGGGAGACGAGCAGTACTTC.

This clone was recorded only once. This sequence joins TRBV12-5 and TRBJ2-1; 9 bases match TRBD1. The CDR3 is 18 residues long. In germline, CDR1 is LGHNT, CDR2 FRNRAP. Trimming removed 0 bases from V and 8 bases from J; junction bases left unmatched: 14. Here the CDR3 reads CASGLVTPGQGRWYEQFF. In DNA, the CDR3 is TGTGCTAGTGGTTTGGTCACCCCGGGACAGGGCCGATGGTATGAGCAGTTCTTC.

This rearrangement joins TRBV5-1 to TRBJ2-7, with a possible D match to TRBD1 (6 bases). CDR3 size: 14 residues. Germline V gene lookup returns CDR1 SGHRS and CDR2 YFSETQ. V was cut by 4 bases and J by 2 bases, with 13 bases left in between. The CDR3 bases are TGCGCCAGCAGCGCTCCGGGACACACCTACGAGCAGTACTTC. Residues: CASSAPGHTYEQYF.